These 19 T cell receptor beta chains were sequenced from one sample in a study of regulatory T cells in long-lasting Graves disease. Time point meaning: newly diagnosed GD, antithyroid drugs for less than 3 months. The TCR library used RNA extracted from PBMCs. In building TCR beta libraries, iRepertoire HTBI primers were used together with Arm-PCR of CDR3 regions. One entry per CDR3 protein results from TCRdb running MiXCR on the multiplex PCR reads. Among 400,000 to 550,000 distinct CDR3 sequences listed, 14% to 15% were seen once. The same data also went into a second study, on T cells in Graves' hyperthyroidism and ophthalmopathy.

Material: peripheral blood mononuclear cells (PBMCs), obtained at new diagnosis, from a patient treated with antithyroid drugs. The receptors originated from a woman aged 25 to 39 with Graves disease.

The chain couples TRBV27 to TRBJ2-1, with no clear D. The CDR3 spans 13 residues. CDR1 MNHEY and CDR2 SMNVEV come from the germline V gene (reference sequence). Trimming stripped 4 bases from V and 4 bases from J, with 8 bases between. CDR3 in amino acids: CASSSYAYNEQFF. CDR3 DNA: TGTGCCAGCAGTTCTTACGCGTACAATGAGCAGTTCTTC.

This clonotype was seen repeatedly, ten times or more. The gene calls are TRBV28 and TRBJ2-6, with D possibly TRBD2 on 6 matching bases. Germline CDR1 MDHEN, CDR2 SYDVKM. This CDR3 contains 17 residues. The V gene lost 5 bases and the J gene lost 1 base, with 15 bases spanning the gap. The CDR3, as DNA: TGTGCCAGCAGTCCCCTCGGGAGACCATCTGGGGCCAACGTCCTGACTTTC. This translates into CASSPLGRPSGANVLTF.

This clonotype was observed at least ten times. The chain links TRBV28 to TRBJ2-1; D is undetermined. Germline CDR1 and CDR2: MDHEN and SYDVKM. V was clipped by 8 bases and J by 6 bases, with 5 bases between them. This CDR3 is 10 amino acids long. This CDR3 reads CASAVNEQFF. The CDR3, as DNA: TGTGCCAGCGCTGTCAATGAGCAGTTCTTC. Filled out from reference TRBV28 and TRBJ2-1, the complete variable domain reads DVKVTQSSRYLVKRTGEKVFLECVQDMDHENMFWYRQDPGLGLRLIYFSYDVKMKEKGDIPEGYSVSREKKERFSLILESASTNQTSMYLCASAVNEQFFGPGTRLTVL.

There are many counts of this clonotype. The V gene is TRBV7-3, the J gene TRBJ2-1; TRBD2 matches at 9 bases. The germline V gene has CDR1 SGHTA and CDR2 FQGTGA. The CDR3 is 15 residues long. Unmatched junction bases numbered 7, after V lost 2 bases and J lost 8 bases. The CDR3 DNA sequence: TGTGCCAGCAGCTTATTGCCTAGCGGGATCGATGAGCAGTTCTTC. This sequence encodes CASSLLPSGIDEQFF.

This clonotype has at least ten counts. The rearrangement uses TRBV20-1 and TRBJ2-1; 7 bases are shared with TRBD2. The length of the CDR3 is 15 residues. The germline V gene has CDR1 DFQATT and CDR2 SNEGSKA (reference sequence). The J segment lost 2 bases and the V segment lost 3 bases, leaving 7 bases of the junction unmatched. The CDR3 DNA sequence: TGCAGTGCTAGTGGTAGCGGGCCCACCTACAATGAGCAGTTCTTC. Translated, it gives CSASGSGPTYNEQFF.

This clonotype was observed at least ten times. V usage is TRBV24-1 and J usage is TRBJ2-1, with TRBD2 matching 10 bases. Trimming removed 4 bases from V and 2 bases from J; junction bases left unmatched: 4. CDR1 and CDR2 (germline): KGHDR, SFDVKD. The CDR3 totals 16 residues. The CDR3 DNA is TGTGCCACCAGTGAAGTCAGCGGGAGGGCCTACAATGAGCAGTTCTTC. Protein product: CATSEVSGRAYNEQFF.

This clonotype appeared many times. The CDR3 DNA reads as TGTGCCAGCAGTTTAGCGGGGAAACAAGATACGCAGTATTTT. This encodes CASSLAGKQDTQYF. The chain carries TRBV28 and TRBJ2-3; possibly TRBD2 for D (6 bases). V was trimmed by 2 bases and J by 5 bases, leaving 11 bases between them. In germline, CDR1 is MDHEN, CDR2 SYDVKM. The CDR3 loop spans 14 amino acids.

The sample holds many counts of this clonotype. The V call is TRBV5-1, the J call TRBJ1-2; the D is unclear. Germline V gene sequence: CDR1 SGHRS, CDR2 YFSETQ. Trimming took 2 bases from V and 4 from J, leaving 18 bases between them. The CDR3 runs 16 residues. In DNA form, the CDR3 reads TGCGCCAGCAGCTTATCGGTTGTGGCAGGCGGCTATGGCTACACCTTC. Protein: CASSLSVVAGGYGYTF.

This clonotype was observed a few times. The CDR3 protein is CASSTIAGGSTDTQYF. The CDR3 DNA sequence: TGTGCCAGTAGTACGATAGCGGGAGGATCCACAGATACGCAGTATTTT. The rearrangement joins TRBV19 to TRBJ2-3, with TRBD2 matching 10 bases. This CDR3 comprises 16 residues. V lost 4 bases and J lost 2; bases outside the gene matches: 6. Germline-derived CDR1 and CDR2 are LNHDA and SQIVND (reference sequence).

V usage is TRBV7-2 and J usage is TRBJ2-5; 8 positions match TRBD1. The germline V gene encodes CDR1 SGHTA and CDR2 FQGNSA. V trimming: 5 bases; J trimming: 7 bases; junction bases outside the gene matches: 15. The CDR3 totals 16 residues. As DNA, the CDR3 is TGTGCCAGCAGCCCAATACCGGGACAGGCGCCGTGGACCCAGTACTTC. It is translated as CASSPIPGQAPWTQYF.

The chain uses TRBV7-2 and TRBJ1-5; D ambiguous. The germline V and J ends were trimmed by 1 base and 0 bases, with 13 bases remaining between them. The CDR3 extends over 17 amino acids. From germline, CDR1 is SGHTA and CDR2 FQGNSA. This CDR3 reads CASSLGGNRYSNQPQHF. The CDR3 DNA follows: TGTGCCAGCAGCTTAGGAGGGAACAGATATAGCAATCAGCCCCAGCATTTT.

The rearrangement uses TRBV5-1 and TRBJ1-1; 9 bases match TRBD1. After removal of 3 bases from V and 4 bases from J, the junction contained 7 bases not matched to a gene. Looked up from germline, CDR1 is SGHRS and CDR2 is YFSETQ. The CDR3 is 15 amino acids. In DNA form, the CDR3 reads TGCGCCAGCAGCTGGGGACAGGGCCCGGGCACTGAAGCTTTCTTT. Its protein product is CASSWGQGPGTEAFF.

With regard to this clonotype: A much larger clone differs from this one at a single base, so this may be a read error. Lacking the conserved final phenylalanine or tryptophan, this CDR3 likely reflects a read error. V gene TRBV5-1 combines with J gene TRBJ2-2; D gene ambiguous. CDR1 and CDR2 from the germline V gene are SGHRS and YFSETQ. The CDR3 sequence is 12 residues long. V lost 1 base and J 7 bases, leaving 5 bases between the germline ends. CDR3 nucleotides: TGCGCCAGCAGCTTGTATATCGGGGAGCTGTTTCTT. Translated, it gives CASSLYIGELFL.

This chain links TRBV18 with TRBJ1-1; D is undetermined. V was cut by 6 bases and J by 9 bases, with 17 bases left in between. This CDR3 is 13 amino acids long. Per the germline V gene, CDR1 is KGHSH and CDR2 is LQKENI. Here the CDR3 reads CASSPMAIDKAFF. In DNA, the CDR3 is TGTGCCAGCTCTCCTATGGCGATCGACAAAGCTTTCTTT.

The chain employs TRBV6-1 and TRBJ1-1, with 9 bases fitting TRBD1. This CDR3 has 15 residues. The germline gives CDR1 MNHNS, CDR2 SASEGT. The V segment lost 7 bases and the J segment 4 bases; nucleotides outside the gene matches: 10. This CDR3 is CASTDRGTGLTEAFF. In nucleotides, the CDR3 is TGTGCCAGCACTGATAGGGGGACAGGGCTCACTGAAGCTTTCTTT.

Many counts were recorded for this clonotype. CDR3 sequence reads: CASREREDPTDTQYF. The CDR3 coding sequence is TGTGCCAGCAGGGAGCGGGAGGACCCCACAGATACGCAGTATTTT. This chain joins TRBV3-1 and TRBJ2-3; 9 nucleotides align to TRBD2. The germline V gene has CDR1 LGHDT and CDR2 YNNKEL (reference sequence). The J segment lost 2 bases and the V segment lost 6 bases, leaving 6 bases of the junction unmatched. The CDR3 length is 15 residues.

The rearrangement joins TRBV29-1 to TRBJ1-5; 7 bases are shared with TRBD1. Losses at the gene ends were 4 bases for V and 5 bases for J; bases not matched to a gene: 5. Germline V gene lookup returns CDR1 SQVTM and CDR2 ANQGSEA. CDR3 length equals 13 residues. DNA of the CDR3: TGCAGCGTTGCGACAGGGTCTGATCAGCCCCAGCATTTT. Protein: CSVATGSDQPQHF.

The sample holds a few counts of this clonotype. The chain uses TRBV4-1 and TRBJ2-1; the D gene is possibly TRBD1 (6 bases). Germline CDR1 MGHRA, CDR2 YSYEKL. V gave up 3 bases and J gave up 5 bases, with 17 bases separating them. The CDR3 runs to 16 residues. For the CDR3, the DNA is TGCGCCAGCAGCCAGCAGGGGTGGTCAGTGGACAATGAGCAGTTCTTC. Its translation: CASSQQGWSVDNEQFF.

This clonotype was seen ten or more times. This rearrangement joins TRBV11-3 to TRBJ2-7, with 12 bases matching TRBD2. Germline V lookup: CDR1 SGHNT, CDR2 YENEEA. Trimming cost V 4 bases and J 3 bases; bases outside gene matches: 4. The CDR3 covers 15 residues. The CDR3 protein is CASSSPLAGGYEQYF. The CDR3 DNA sequence: TGTGCCAGCAGCTCGCCACTAGCGGGAGGCTACGAGCAGTACTTC.